The 27 T cell receptor beta chains listed next were all sequenced from one sample in a study of blood T cell repertoires in COVID-19. TCRdb's table, derived via immunoSEQ multiplex PCR, lists solely in-frame clones and lacks some. The table has 300,000 to 350,000 clones, 85% to 95% seen once. The material sequenced was PBMCs or T cells enriched from blood (not recorded which). All receptors derive from a woman in her 30s who had been exposed to COVID-19.

This clone showed up just once. The chain carries TRBV4-2 and TRBJ2-1, with D maybe TRBD2 (6 bases). This CDR3 has 16 residues. Trimming took 5 bases from V and 0 from J, leaving 14 bases between them. The germline V gene encodes CDR1 LGHNA and CDR2 YNFKEQ. CDR3 loop: CASSGDYGGSYNEQFF. The CDR3 region has the DNA TGTGCCAGCAGCGGCGATTACGGGGGCTCCTACAATGAGCAGTTCTTC.

CDR3 sequence reads: CASSLRTGQVETQYF. CDR3 sequence (DNA): TGCGCCAGCAGCCTCCGGACAGGGCAGGTTGAGACCCAGTACTTC. The rearrangement uses TRBV5-1 and TRBJ2-5; 8 bases are shared with TRBD1. V was pared by 4 bases and J by 5 bases, with 10 bases of the junction left unmatched. The CDR3 runs to 15 residues. Germline V gene data show CDR1 as SGHRS and CDR2 as YFSETQ.

The chain uses TRBV3-1 (or the pseudogene TRBV3-2) and TRBJ2-1; weak D call: TRBD2 (5 bases). In germline, CDR1 is LGHDT, CDR2 YNNKEL (reference sequence). There are 17 residues in the CDR3. The germline V and J ends were trimmed by 3 bases and 2 bases, with 17 bases remaining between them. CDR3 sequence: CASSHKTTTGTYNEQFF. CDR3 DNA sequence: TGTGCCAGCAGCCACAAGACCACGACGGGGACCTACAATGAGCAGTTCTTC.

This clone was seen more than once but under ten times. This chain connects TRBV30 to TRBJ2-2; unclear D gene. CDR1 GTSNPN and CDR2 SVGIG come from the germline V gene (reference sequence). The V and J ends lost 0 bases and 4 bases respectively, with 12 bases between them. CDR3 length: 15 amino acids. DNA of the CDR3: TGTGCCTGGAGTGTAGTATCCGCGGTCACCGGGGAGCTGTTTTTT. Protein: CAWSVVSAVTGELFF.

The CDR3: CASSLTAGQGSHEQFF. CDR3 DNA sequence: TGTGCCAGCTCACTTACAGCTGGACAGGGGTCTCATGAGCAGTTCTTC. The chain employs TRBV18 and TRBJ2-1; 9 positions match TRBD1. The CDR3 loop spans 16 amino acids. V was clipped by 4 bases and J by 8 bases; unmatched bases: 12. Germline V gives CDR1 KGHSH, CDR2 LQKENI.

The V gene is TRBV7-8, the J gene TRBJ2-5, with D perhaps TRBD1 (7 bases). V was shortened by 1 base and J by 5 bases, with 14 bases between the two germline ends. Germline CDR1 is SGHVS and CDR2 is FQNEAQ. The CDR3 has 15 amino acids. DNA of the CDR3: TGTGCCAGCAGCTTAGTTGAGGGGGCGGGGGAGACCCAGTACTTC. Translated, it gives CASSLVEGAGETQYF.

For the CDR3, the DNA is TGTGCCAGCGTGGGAGATGAGCAGTTCTTC. Translating gives CASVGDEQFF. V gene TRBV2 combines with J gene TRBJ2-1; D might be TRBD2 (5 bases). Germline CDR1 SNHLY, CDR2 FYNNEI. V lost 8 bases and J lost 8, with 7 bases in between. This CDR3 region has 10 residues.

V is TRBV7-9 and J is TRBJ2-7; D ambiguous. Trimming shortened V by 6 bases and J by 4 bases, and 22 bases separated the two germline ends. In germline, CDR1 is SEHNR, CDR2 FQNEAQ (reference sequence). This CDR3 is built from 16 residues. Written as DNA, the CDR3 is TGTGCCAGCAGTTCCCCCGGAACATCCCTCGGGTACGAGCAGTACTTC. Translated: CASSSPGTSLGYEQYF. The whole variable domain, remainder taken from reference TRBV7-9 and TRBJ2-7, is DTGVSQNPRHKITKRGQNVTFRCDPISEHNRLYWYRQTLGQGPEFLTYFQNEAQLEKSRLLSDRFSAERPKGSFSTLEIQRTEQGDSAMYLCASSSPGTSLGYEQYFGPGTRLTVT.

The chain recombines TRBV27 with TRBJ1-1; D is ambiguous. V was shortened by 2 bases and J by 0 bases, with 7 bases between the two germline ends. The CDR3 runs 14 residues. Germline loops: CDR1 MNHEY, CDR2 SMNVEV (reference sequence). The CDR3 nucleotides read TGTGCCAGCAGTTTACGGGGTATGAACACTGAAGCTTTCTTT. Encoded protein: CASSLRGMNTEAFF.

The chain uses TRBV5-4 and TRBJ1-1; a weak D match, TRBD1 (6 bases). The CDR3 has 16 residues. V lost 3 bases to trimming and J lost 1 base, with 16 bases between them. Germline CDR1 is SGHNT and CDR2 is YYREEE (reference sequence). The chain's CDR3 is CASSSGGPRSNTEAFF. The CDR3 DNA is TGTGCCAGCAGCTCGGGGGGGCCGCGGTCGAACACTGAAGCTTTCTTT.

The chain carries TRBV12-3 or TRBV12-4 and TRBJ1-1; unclear D gene. CDR3 size: 13 residues. V lost 5 bases, J lost 3 bases, and 10 bases lay in between. CDR3: CASSTTDYTEAFF. The CDR3 DNA reads as TGTGCCAGCAGTACCACAGATTACACTGAAGCTTTCTTT.

The rearrangement links TRBV5-1 to TRBJ1-1; TRBD1 matches at 9 bases. Germline V gene lookup returns CDR1 SGHRS and CDR2 YFSETQ. Trimming at V came to 4 bases and at J to 7 bases, leaving 8 bases not matched to a gene. The CDR3 contains 14 residues. CDR3 region: CASSDTGGAGEAFF. CDR3 DNA sequence: TGCGCCAGCAGCGACACAGGGGGCGCGGGTGAAGCTTTCTTT.

The chain has TRBV19 and TRBJ1-1; 11 bases line up with TRBD1. V lost 1 base, J lost 1 base, and 8 bases stayed unmatched. There are 18 residues in the CDR3. The V gene's germline CDR1 is LNHDA and CDR2 SQIVND (reference sequence). CDR3 in amino acids: CASSIGTGGRVGNTEAFF. DNA of the CDR3: TGTGCCAGTAGTATAGGGACAGGGGGCCGAGTGGGGAACACTGAAGCTTTCTTT.

The chain employs TRBV11-2 and TRBJ1-5, with D uncertain. The CDR3 has 13 residues. The ends were cut back, 0 bases at V and 9 bases at J, with 9 bases in the middle. Per the germline V gene, CDR1 is SGHAT and CDR2 is FQNNGV. The CDR3 region is CASSLEVRGPQHF. CDR3 sequence (DNA): TGTGCCAGCAGCTTAGAGGTTCGAGGGCCCCAGCATTTT.

The chain links TRBV29-1 to TRBJ1-1; 10 bases line up with TRBD1. The CDR3 contains 16 residues. V gave up 2 bases and J gave up 7 bases; unmatched junction bases: 13. Germline-derived CDR1 and CDR2 are SQVTM and ANQGSEA. CDR3 DNA sequence: TGCAGCGTTGAATATCCGGGACAGGGGAACCGTTATGAAGCTTTCTTT. It encodes CSVEYPGQGNRYEAFF.

The chain has TRBV18 and TRBJ1-2; 7 bases align to TRBD1. The CDR3 runs 14 residues. Germline V CDR1 and CDR2: KGHSH, LQKENI. V lost 0 bases and J lost 8; bases outside the gene matches: 6. CDR3 DNA sequence: TGTGCCAGCTCACCACCGATAACAGGGGAAGGCTACACCTTC. Amino acids: CASSPPITGEGYTF.

The V call is TRBV6-5, the J call TRBJ1-1; D is perhaps TRBD1 (6 bases). The germline CDR1 and CDR2 sequences are MNHEY and SVGAGI. CDR3 length: 14 amino acids. V lost 6 bases to trimming and J lost 4 bases, with 15 bases between them. The CDR3 bases are TGTGCCAGCAGACGCCTTACAGGGTCCACTGAAGCTTTCTTT. Encoded protein: CASRRLTGSTEAFF.

This chain uses TRBV10-3 with TRBJ2-5, with 8 bases identical to TRBD1. The J segment lost 3 bases and the V segment lost 6 bases, leaving 3 bases of the junction unmatched. Per the germline V gene, CDR1 is ENHRY and CDR2 is SYGVKD. The CDR3 contains 13 residues. The CDR3: CAIREGQEETQYF. The CDR3 DNA sequence: TGTGCCATCAGGGAGGGACAGGAAGAGACCCAGTACTTC.

The rearrangement joins TRBV6-5 to TRBJ2-5, with 8 positions matching TRBD1. Germline values: CDR1 MNHEY, CDR2 SVGAGI. The trim removed 8 bases at V and 2 bases at J, leaving 4 bases unmatched. The CDR3 is 13 residues long. The CDR3 reads CASGQGPQETQYF. The CDR3 DNA is TGTGCCAGCGGACAGGGCCCTCAAGAGACCCAGTACTTC.

The chain joins TRBV6-4 to TRBJ1-2; 7 nucleotides match TRBD1. Germline-derived CDR1 and CDR2 are MRHNA and SNTAGT. This CDR3 contains 15 residues. The trim removed 7 bases at V and 4 bases at J, leaving 12 bases unmatched. CDR3: CASKPEGQLPYGYTF. Written as DNA, the CDR3 is TGTGCCAGCAAACCAGAGGGACAGCTACCCTATGGCTACACCTTC.

This rearrangement joins TRBV4-1 to TRBJ1-1; no reliable D call. The CDR3 loop spans 15 amino acids. Germline V lookup: CDR1 MGHRA, CDR2 YSYEKL. Trimming left V 4 bases short and J 5 bases short, with 17 bases between. Here the CDR3 reads CASSPPVGRTTEAFF. The DNA of the CDR3 is TGCGCCAGCAGCCCCCCGGTGGGGAGAACTACTGAAGCTTTCTTT.

The V call is TRBV19, the J call TRBJ1-1; 8 nucleotides agree with TRBD1. Germline V CDR1 and CDR2: LNHDA, SQIVND (reference sequence). The CDR3 sequence is 13 residues long. V was pared by 11 bases and J by 6 bases, with 11 bases of the junction left unmatched. The CDR3 bases are TGTGCCGTTAAAAACAGGGGGGAACCTGAAGCTTTCTTT. Translation gives CAVKNRGEPEAFF.

This clone was picked up one time. V is TRBV7-6 and J is TRBJ1-2, with 9 bases that match TRBD1. This CDR3 is 15 amino acids long. With V trimmed by 5 bases and J by 4 bases, 8 bases remained unmatched. CDR1 SGHVS and CDR2 FNYEAQ come from the germline V gene. In DNA, the CDR3 is TGTGCCAGCAGCGGACGACAGGGGGTTGCCTATGGCTACACCTTC. Residues: CASSGRQGVAYGYTF.

The V gene is TRBV7-9, the J gene TRBJ1-2; D perhaps matches TRBD1 (5 bases). Trimming stripped 5 bases from V and 2 bases from J, with 12 bases between. CDR3 length: 14 amino acids. Per germline, CDR1 SEHNR and CDR2 FQNEAQ (reference sequence). The CDR3 is CASSPLRGNYGYTF. The CDR3 coding sequence is TGTGCCAGCAGCCCCCTCCGGGGGAACTATGGCTACACCTTC.

This clone has just one count. The chain is built from TRBV10-3 and TRBJ2-7; 9 positions match TRBD1. The CDR3 is 14 residues long. The V and J ends lost 0 bases and 3 bases, in that order; junction bases with no gene match: 0. Germline V lookup: CDR1 ENHRY, CDR2 SYGVKD. Here the CDR3 reads CAISESGQGYEQYF. For the CDR3, the DNA is TGTGCCATCAGTGAGTCGGGACAGGGCTACGAGCAGTACTTC.

The V gene is TRBV7-2, the J gene TRBJ1-5; D not certain. The germline CDR1 and CDR2 sequences are SGHTA and FQGNSA. This CDR3 contains 14 residues. Trimming took off 2 bases at V and 5 bases at J, with 10 bases between the two ends. Here the CDR3 DNA reads TGTGCCAGCAGCTTAAGTTCCAGCGATCAGCCCCAGCATTTT. Amino acid sequence: CASSLSSSDQPQHF. Filled out from reference TRBV7-2 and TRBJ1-5, the complete variable domain reads GAGVSQSPSNKVTEKGKDVELRCDPISGHTALYWYRQSLGQGLEFLIYFQGNSAPDKSGLPSDRFSAERTGGSVSTLTIQRTQQEDSAVYLCASSLSSSDQPQHFGDGTRLSIL.

V is TRBV6-4 and J is TRBJ1-1, with 10 bases aligning to TRBD1. The CDR3 loop spans 15 amino acids. CDR1 is MRHNA, CDR2 SNTAGT, per germline. The V gene end was trimmed by 4 bases and the J gene end by 3 bases; junction bases not matched to a gene: 5. CDR3 sequence: CASSASDRGYTEAFF. CDR3 bases: TGTGCCAGCAGTGCCTCGGACAGGGGGTACACTGAAGCTTTCTTT.